Listed below are T cell receptor beta chains from one sample, sequenced in a study of T cells in Graves' hyperthyroidism and ophthalmopathy. A single record per CDR3 protein comes from TCRdb applying MiXCR to the multiplex PCR reads. The sample shows approximately 510,000 distinct CDR3 sequences, roughly 45% of them seen only once. The sample taken for sequencing was peripheral blood or thyroid tissue (not recorded which). The source of these receptors is an adult woman with Graves' disease, either hyperthyroidism or ophthalmopathy (not recorded which). Each CDR3 is given with its conserved first and last residue. A D gene is named only where the DNA matches it firmly. Expanded clones get a size class; other rows say once, few or many, or leave the size out.

V gene	D gene	J gene	clone size	CDR3 DNA	CDR3 protein
TRBV4-2	-	TRBJ2-5	many	TGTGCCAGCAGCCAAGGGGTGGGGGGAGGAGAGACCCAGTACTTC	CASSQGVGGGETQYF
TRBV29-1	-	TRBJ1-1	-	TGCAGTTACTCGGGAGGGGGGCATCCAGGTGTCCGGAACACTGAAGCTTTCTTT	CSYSGGGHPGVRNTEAFF
TRBV7-2	-	TRBJ2-3	few	TGTGCCAGCAGCTTAGGAAAAGGGGGTGGTTATACGCAGTATTTT	CASSLGKGGGYTQYF
TRBV2	-	TRBJ2-7	once	TGTGCCAGCACGGGGGGCGGGAGCTACGAGCAGTACTTC	CASTGGGSYEQYF
TRBV7-2	TRBD2	TRBJ2-4	-	TGTGCCAGCAGCTTATGGTCTAGCGGGTACCTTCAGTACTTC	CASSLWSSGYLQYF
TRBV25-1	-	TRBJ1-4	-	TGTGCCAGCTCACCAGGTGGAGGGATTAATGAAAAACTGTTTTTT	CASSPGGGINEKLFF
TRBV2	-	TRBJ2-7	-	TGTGCCAGCAGATCGGCGGGGCTTGCCTACGAGCAGTACTTC	CASRSAGLAYEQYF
TRBV20-1	-	TRBJ1-5	-	TGCAGTGCTAGCAGGACGGATAATCAGCCCCAGCATTTT	CSASRTDNQPQHF
TRBV7-2	-	TRBJ1-1	few	TGTGCCAGCAGCTTCCGGGGTCGGACCTTT	CASSFRGRTF
TRBV20-1	TRBD1	TRBJ1-6	-	TGCAGTGCTGGACAGGGGAGGTCACCCCTCCACTTT	CSAGQGRSPLHF
TRBV10-2	-	TRBJ1-1	-	TGCGCCAGCAGTGAATCTCCAGGGGCGGGAACTGAAGCTTTCTTT	CASSESPGAGTEAFF
TRBV7-3	TRBD2	TRBJ2-1	-	TGTGCCAGCAGCCCGAGGTCGGGGGGTTTCAATGAGCAGTTCTTC	CASSPRSGGFNEQFF
TRBV9	-	TRBJ1-4	many	TGTGCCAGCAGCCCAGGCCAGGAAAAACTGTTTTTT	CASSPGQEKLFF
TRBV10-3	-	TRBJ1-3	-	TGTGCCATCACCTCGGACCGAAACACCATATATTTT	CAITSDRNTIYF
TRBV7-2	TRBD2	TRBJ2-5	many	TGTGCCAGCAGTTTAGCGGGAGCGCAAGAGACCCAGTACTTC	CASSLAGAQETQYF
TRBV28	-	TRBJ1-6	many	TGTGCCAGCAGTTCGGCGGTACATACGTCCCTTAATTCACCCCTCCACTTT	CASSSAVHTSLNSPLHF
TRBV29-1	-	TRBJ2-5	-	TGCAGCATCGGACTGGGGGGTTTTAAGACCCAGTACTTC	CSIGLGGFKTQYF
TRBV10-3	TRBD1	TRBJ2-5	-	TGTGCCATCAGTGAGAGGACAGGCCAAGGGACCCAGTACTTC	CAISERTGQGTQYF
TRBV15	TRBD1	TRBJ2-7	-	TGTGCCACCAGCAGGGAAAGGGACAGAAGCTACGAGCAGCACTTC	CATSRERDRSYEQHF
TRBV3-1	-	TRBJ1-2	many	TGTGCCAGCAGCCTAAGGCGGGGCGGCTACACCTTC	CASSLRRGGYTF
TRBV11-2	-	TRBJ1-2	-	TGTGCCAGCAGCTTAGCAGAAGGGGTCTATGGCTACACCTTC	CASSLAEGVYGYTF
TRBV10-3	TRBD1	TRBJ2-2	many	TGTGCCATCAGTCAGCCCGGTCTCAGGGGGCCTCGGGACACCGGGGAGCTGTTTTTT	CAISQPGLRGPRDTGELFF
TRBV20-1	-	TRBJ1-6	-	TGCAGTGCTAGGGGCGGGGGAAATTCACCCCTCCACTTT	CSARGGGNSPLHF
TRBV7-8	-	TRBJ1-2	few	TGTGCCAGCAGCAGTCTTCCTGGTGGGGCCCCTGACGGCTACACCTTC	CASSSLPGGAPDGYTF
TRBV2	-	TRBJ1-1	-	TGTGCCTGCAGTGGTAAACAGAGGAACACTGAAGCTTTCTTT	CACSGKQRNTEAFF
TRBV2	TRBD1	TRBJ2-2	few	TGTGCCAGCAGGGAAACAGGGGGCGGAGGGACCGGGGAGCTGTTTTTT	CASRETGGGGTGELFF
TRBV2	TRBD2	TRBJ2-5	-	TGTGCCAGCAAGCTATCTAGCGGCCCAGGCGGGACCCAGTACTTC	CASKLSSGPGGTQYF
TRBV11-2	-	TRBJ1-1	many	TGTGCCAGCAGCGTCCACCCCCCCACTGAAGCTTTCTTT	CASSVHPPTEAFF
TRBV20-1	TRBD2	TRBJ2-7	many	TGCAGTGCTACCGACTCTAGCGGGATGGTTTACGAGCAGTACTTC	CSATDSSGMVYEQYF